This record concerns one T cell receptor (beta chain) sequence. Its antigen is currently unknown. The germline V and J ends were trimmed by 0 bases and 1 base, with 7 bases remaining between them. Germline V gene lookup returns CDR1 LGHNA and CDR2 YSLEER. The CDR3 length is 14 residues. Naive CD8 cells, CD45RO-negative and positively selected for CCR7, excluded terminally differentiated effector memory CD45RA+ cells. The test was conducted at deep level. TCRdb keeps only in-frame clones here, not all; method: immunoSEQ multiplex PCR. Among about 680,000 clones listed, about 92% were seen once. The data were taken from a study of shared clonotypes between healthy human individuals. Study findings and constraints: Lower generation probabilities were found for non-shared clonotypes than for those shared by all four donors. It was anticipated that sequencing depth would influence how many clonotypes donors shared. Sampling covered nothing but blood. Tissue TCR repertoires likely differ from those found in blood.

The specimen sequenced was naive CD8+ T cells sorted from blood. This sequence joins TRBV4-3 and TRBJ2-7; possibly TRBD2 for D (5 bases). The receptor comes from a man aged 30 to 45 in good health. The CDR3 nucleotides are TGCGCCAGCAGCCAAGAAGCGGCGTCCTACGAGCAGTACTTC. This encodes CASSQEAASYEQYF.